This TCR beta chain comes out of a study of identical twins. The CDR3 contains 14 residues. Per the germline V gene, CDR1 is SGHTA and CDR2 is FQGTGA. V was pared by 7 bases and J by 5 bases, with 6 bases of the junction left unmatched. TCRdb independently ran MiXCR on the 5' RACE reads; one entry per CDR3 protein. This sample has 600,000 to 700,000 distinct CDR3 sequences, with around 20% found just once. The same data also contributed to another study, on T cells expressing NK-cell markers. Per that study: An anti-gamma-delta TCR antibody confined sorting to alpha-beta TCR T cells across several of the experiments.

The TCR sequence derives from a woman under 30 in good health. The J gene is TRBJ2-1, the V gene TRBV7-3, with 9 bases aligning to TRBD2. Sample: PBMCs. CDR3 region: CASKRGGVDNEQFF. For the CDR3, the DNA is TGTGCCAGCAAGCGCGGGGGGGTGGACAATGAGCAGTTCTTC.